This T cell receptor beta chain was obtained from a study of blood T cell repertoires in COVID-19. As for the study in general: COVID-19 samples, acute and convalescent, were from the United States, Italy and Spain.

V was trimmed by 4 bases and J by 7 bases, leaving 11 bases between them. The germline V gene has CDR1 SGHKS and CDR2 YYEKEE (reference sequence). The CDR3 has 12 amino acids. Measured with immunoSEQ multiplex PCR; TCRdb has only the in-frame clones, and not every one. The table has under 200,000 clones, less than 85% seen once. Only one count was recorded for this clone. Those enrolled, adults aged about 18 to 89 years, came from 24 US areas. This rearrangement joins TRBV5-5 to TRBJ1-2; tentatively, D is TRBD1 (6 bases). Sequencing used PBMCs or T cells enriched from blood (not recorded which). The source is a man aged 55 to 70 who had recovered from COVID-19. In DNA form, the CDR3 reads TGTGCCAGCAGCACCGGGACATCTGGCTACACCTTC. It yields the protein CASSTGTSGYTF.